This passage covers 14 T cell receptor beta chains from one sample sequenced in a study of beta chain features in type 1 diabetes. Reverse transcription of all isolated RNA meant that expressed TCRB transcripts were sequenced. Using immunoSEQ multiplex PCR, the repertoire was profiled, and TCRdb retains in-frame clones only, with some absent. The sample gives about 53,000 clones, approximately 52% of which show up once; 2.6% is in the top ten. Their specific antigens are unknown. Regarding the study as a whole: In all four CD4+ subsets, TCRB CDR3 length was significantly, moderately reduced in type 1 diabetes.

Input material: Tregs from blood. All receptors derive from a woman in her 40s with type 1 diabetes.

This clone counts as medium-sized. CDR3 in amino acids: CASSQDLGTGYTDTQYF. The CDR3, as DNA: TGTGCCAGCAGCCAAGATTTGGGGACAGGGTACACAGATACGCAGTATTTT. V and J are TRBV14 and TRBJ2-3; 9 bases line up with TRBD1. The junction had 6 bases not matched to a gene; V was cut back by 0 bases and J by 2 bases. The CDR3 length is 17 residues. Germline values: CDR1 SGHDN, CDR2 FVKESK.

The chain joins TRBV13 to TRBJ2-6; 7 nucleotides line up with TRBD1. The CDR3 contains 17 residues. Germline CDR1 reads PRHDT; CDR2 reads FYEKMQ (reference sequence). V shed 4 bases, J shed 1 base, and the junction held 7 bases outside the gene matches. This CDR3 is CASSSSQGVSGANVLTF. CDR3 sequence (DNA): TGTGCCAGCAGCTCCTCCCAGGGGGTTTCTGGGGCCAACGTCCTGACTTTC.

The rearrangement links TRBV4-1 to TRBJ1-1; maybe TRBD1 (5 bases). The CDR3 extends over 16 amino acids. CDR1 is MGHRA, CDR2 YSYEKL, per germline. V was pared by 2 bases and J by 4 bases, with 17 bases between. CDR3 loop: CASSQTPGRPPTEAFF. The CDR3 DNA follows: TGCGCCAGCAGCCAAACACCAGGGCGCCCACCCACTGAAGCTTTCTTT.

This clone came up a few times. The CDR3 DNA follows: TGTGCCAGCAGTTTATGGGGCCAATTGCCCTCTGGAAACACCATATATTTT. Protein product: CASSLWGQLPSGNTIYF. J is TRBJ1-3 and V is TRBV28; the D is unclear. The V end lost 0 bases, the J end lost 0 bases, and 12 bases lay between the germline ends. CDR1 and CDR2 (germline): MDHEN, SYDVKM. CDR3 length: 17 residues. The whole variable domain, filled in from reference TRBV28 and TRBJ1-3, reads DVKVTQSSRYLVKRTGEKVFLECVQDMDHENMFWYRQDPGLGLRLIYFSYDVKMKEKGDIPEGYSVSREKKERFSLILESASTNQTSMYLCASSLWGQLPSGNTIYFGEGSWLTVV.

CDR3 in DNA: TGTGCCAGCAGCCCGGGACAGGAGGACTATGGCTACACCTTC. Protein sequence: CASSPGQEDYGYTF. The V call is TRBV7-6, the J call TRBJ1-2; 8 bases line up with TRBD1. With V trimmed by 5 bases and J by 3 bases, 5 bases remained unmatched. Germline values: CDR1 SGHVS, CDR2 FNYEAQ. The CDR3 is 14 residues long.

J is TRBJ1-1 and V is TRBV28; possibly TRBD1 for D (6 bases). Trimming took 5 bases from V and 6 from J, leaving 16 bases between them. Germline V gene sequence: CDR1 MDHEN, CDR2 SYDVKM. There are 14 residues in the CDR3. The CDR3 DNA reads TGTGCCAGCAGTACAAGGGGGGGCTTGGCTGAAGCTTTCTTT. It encodes CASSTRGGLAEAFF.

This clone was observed a few times. The chain couples TRBV6-1 to TRBJ2-7; 7 nucleotides align to TRBD1. Germline assignment: CDR1 MNHNS and CDR2 SASEGT. The V and J ends lost 6 bases and 5 bases, in that order; junction bases with no gene match: 7. CDR3 length: 13 residues. The CDR3 spells CASRETGKNEQYF. CDR3 nucleotide sequence: TGTGCCAGCAGAGAGACAGGGAAGAACGAGCAGTACTTC.

This sequence joins TRBV4-1 and TRBJ1-2; the D gene is possibly TRBD1 (6 bases). CDR3 size: 13 residues. With 6 bases removed from V and 2 bases from J, the gap between germline ends came to 10 bases. CDR1 is MGHRA, CDR2 YSYEKL, per germline. This CDR3 reads CASRHRENYGYTF. The CDR3 nucleotides are TGCGCCAGCAGGCACAGGGAAAACTATGGCTACACCTTC.

This clone showed up just a few times. The chain links TRBV30 to TRBJ2-4; TRBD2 might be the D (7 bases). Trimming left V 0 bases short and J 4 bases short, with 13 bases between. This CDR3 is 15 amino acids long. Germline V gene data show CDR1 as GTSNPN and CDR2 as SVGIG (reference sequence). The CDR3 sequence: CAWSVGGGGKNIQYF. The CDR3 DNA is TGTGCCTGGAGTGTAGGGGGGGGAGGAAAAAACATTCAGTACTTC. The complete variable domain, with remaining parts taken from reference TRBV30 and TRBJ2-4, reads SQTIHQWPATLVQPVGSPLSLECTVEGTSNPNLYWYRQAAGRGLQLLFYSVGIGQISSEVPQNLSASRPQDRQFILSSKKLLLSDSGFYLCAWSVGGGGKNIQYFGAGTRLSVL.

This clone has more than one count but fewer than ten. CDR3 sequence reads: CASRGGAGLPNYEQYF. CDR3 sequence (DNA): TGTGCCAGCAGGGGGGGGGCGGGCCTTCCCAACTACGAGCAGTACTTC. V usage is TRBV28 and J usage is TRBJ2-7; the D gene is possibly TRBD2 (7 bases). Trimming removed 6 bases at V and 3 bases at J, with 21 bases between. The CDR3 contains 16 residues. Germline loops: CDR1 MDHEN, CDR2 SYDVKM.

The chain recombines TRBV9 with TRBJ1-4, with D possibly being TRBD1 (6 bases). The germline gives CDR1 SGDLS, CDR2 YYNGEE. There are 17 residues in the CDR3. V was cut by 0 bases and J by 8 bases, with 20 bases left in between. CDR3 bases: TGTGCCAGCAGCGTAGCTCGGTGGGGGCCGCCGACCGAAAAACTGTTTTTT. This codes for CASSVARWGPPTEKLFF.

The V call is TRBV7-9, the J call TRBJ2-7; 7 nucleotides line up with TRBD1. The CDR3 length is 15 residues. CDR1 and CDR2 (germline): SEHNR, FQNEAQ (reference sequence). V shed 4 bases, J shed 2 bases, and the junction held 8 bases outside the gene matches. CDR3 sequence: CASSWGQLYTYEQYF. CDR3 nucleotide sequence: TGTGCCAGCAGCTGGGGACAGCTATATACCTACGAGCAGTACTTC.

This chain connects TRBV7-2 to TRBJ1-1; possible D gene TRBD1, 5 bases. V lost 1 base to trimming and J lost 3 bases, with 12 bases between them. In germline, CDR1 is SGHTA, CDR2 FQGNSA. The CDR3 has 15 amino acids. The DNA of the CDR3 is TGTGCCAGCAGCTTAGTCGCCAGGGCGGACACTGAAGCTTTCTTT. Amino acids: CASSLVARADTEAFF.

The sample holds many counts of this clone. The rearrangement uses TRBV7-3 and TRBJ2-1, with TRBD2 matching 8 bases. Germline V CDR1 and CDR2: SGHTA, FQGTGA. CDR3 length: 16 residues. V shed 4 bases and J 0 bases; nucleotides not matched to a gene: 5. CDR3 amino acids: CASSSIAGSSYNEQFF. CDR3 in DNA: TGTGCCAGCAGCTCCATAGCGGGAAGCTCCTACAATGAGCAGTTCTTC.